Described below is a single TCR beta chain sequence and its context. What it binds is not known. This specimen comes from a study of T cells in Graves' hyperthyroidism and ophthalmopathy. Findings and limits, study-wide: Median prediction lead before ophthalmopathy onset was about 6.3 months with the model. The blood repertoire included most of the expanded thyroid clonotypes above 0.001.

Researchers took RNA transcripts and amplified the TCR beta CDR3 regions from them. An initial round of RT-PCR targeting the TCR CDR3 relied on the HTBI primer set. In TCRdb, the multiplex PCR reads were re-called with MiXCR into one record per CDR3 protein. The sample has around 700,000 distinct CDR3 sequences; roughly 20% are singletons. Thyroid ultrasound and orbital computed tomography, with clinical symptoms and serum thyroxine and TRAb, informed diagnoses. The study collected blood at first hyperthyroidism diagnosis, before any ophthalmopathy symptoms arose. Between the trimmed V and J ends, which lost 4 bases and 4 bases, there was a span of 11 bases. The CDR3 totals 14 residues. CDR1 LNHDA and CDR2 SQIVND come from the germline V gene (reference sequence).

Sequences were obtained from blood. J is TRBJ2-1 and V is TRBV19; D might be TRBD1 (7 bases). This TCR derives from a woman in her forties or fifties with Graves' hyperthyroidism that later progressed to Graves' ophthalmopathy. The CDR3 DNA is TGTGCCAGTAGTACTCAGGGGGGATACAATGAGCAGTTCTTC. Its protein is CASSTQGGYNEQFF.